The 15 T cell receptor beta chains below were found in one sample sequenced in a study of T cell responses to AZD1222 COVID-19 vaccine (TCRdb year 2021). The library was made by the immunoSEQ multiplex PCR assay. Not all clones reach the TCRdb copy of this immuneACCESS table, which keeps in-frame sequences only. Checked studies attribute under half of the gap to unresolved V genes and leave the rest unexplained. Within this sample are under 150,000 clones, with about 93% of them counted one time only. Around 5.9% of the sample comes from the top ten. The sample's time point label, in plain terms: baseline before first vaccination. The sequencing used peripheral blood, collected on day 0 of AZD1222 vaccination. The receptors were sampled from an adult in good health.

The chain recombines TRBV6-6 with TRBJ2-3; 9 bases line up with TRBD1. CDR3 length: 15 residues. V lost 6 bases to trimming and J lost 4 bases; unmatched junction nucleotides: 8. Germline-derived CDR1 and CDR2 are MNHNY and SVGAGI (reference sequence). The CDR3 DNA is TGTGCCAGCAGGGCGGACAGGGGTGGGGCAGATACGCAGTATTTT. Its protein product is CASRADRGGADTQYF.

This chain joins TRBV6-1 and TRBJ1-5; 9 bases match TRBD1. Germline V gene sequence: CDR1 MNHNS, CDR2 SASEGT. CDR3 size: 16 residues. With 4 bases clipped from V and 5 bases from J, the junction kept 9 bases outside the gene matches. The CDR3 DNA sequence: TGTGCCAGCAGTGGGGGGGACAGGGAGTATGATCAGCCCCAGCATTTT. Residues: CASSGGDREYDQPQHF.

The chain uses TRBV7-9 and TRBJ2-2; D not certain. Germline V gene lookup returns CDR1 SEHNR and CDR2 FQNEAQ (reference sequence). Trimming shortened V by 5 bases and J by 0 bases, and 7 bases separated the two germline ends. CDR3 size: 14 residues. CDR3 in amino acids: CASSPAANTGELFF. The CDR3, as DNA: TGTGCCAGCAGCCCGGCCGCGAACACCGGGGAGCTGTTTTTT. The whole variable domain, filled in from reference TRBV7-9 and TRBJ2-2, reads DTGVSQNPRHKITKRGQNVTFRCDPISEHNRLYWYRQTLGQGPEFLTYFQNEAQLEKSRLLSDRFSAERPKGSFSTLEIQRTEQGDSAMYLCASSPAANTGELFFGEGSRLTVL.

This chain links TRBV5-1 with TRBJ1-2; 8 bases match TRBD1. Germline V lookup: CDR1 SGHRS, CDR2 YFSETQ. The CDR3 has 15 amino acids. Trimming cost V 0 bases and J 3 bases; bases outside gene matches: 4. The CDR3: CASSLGDRSDYGYTF. The DNA of the CDR3 is TGCGCCAGCAGCTTGGGGGACAGGAGTGACTATGGCTACACCTTC.

V gene TRBV30 combines with J gene TRBJ1-6; D remains ambiguous. Between the trimmed V and J ends, which lost 5 bases and 7 bases, there was a span of 12 bases. The CDR3 is 13 amino acids. CDR1 is GTSNPN, CDR2 SVGIG, per germline (reference sequence). The CDR3 nucleotides are TGTGCCTGGGTCCGGGAGCCAAATTCACCCCTCCACTTT. This codes for CAWVREPNSPLHF.

The chain is built from TRBV11-2 and TRBJ2-1; D is unclear. CDR3 length equals 17 residues. Germline V lookup: CDR1 SGHAT, CDR2 FQNNGV. V lost 5 bases to trimming and J lost 9 bases, with 26 bases between them. The CDR3 DNA is TGTGCCAGCAGCCAGGTTGTAGGCAGTCAACCCAACACTGAGCAGTTCTTC. It is translated as CASSQVVGSQPNTEQFF.

The gene calls are TRBV19 and TRBJ2-3, with 12 bases that match TRBD2. Trimming at V came to 6 bases and at J to 2 bases, leaving 6 bases not matched to a gene. Germline-derived CDR1 and CDR2 are LNHDA and SQIVND (reference sequence). CDR3 size: 16 residues. The CDR3, as DNA: TGTGCCAGTAGGAAACTAGCGGGGGGAACCACAGATACGCAGTATTTT. This codes for CASRKLAGGTTDTQYF.

The CDR3 loop is CASSLIAGQETQYF. The CDR3 bases are TGTGCCAGCAGTCTAATAGCGGGGCAAGAGACCCAGTACTTC. The V and J genes are TRBV6-5 and TRBJ2-5, with TRBD2 matching over 8 bases. J was trimmed by 2 bases and V by 5 bases; bases with no gene match: 4. The CDR3 has 14 amino acids. Germline CDR1 is MNHEY and CDR2 is SVGAGI.

V and J are TRBV11-2 and TRBJ1-1, with 11 bases aligning to TRBD1. The CDR3 runs to 14 residues. V was clipped by 5 bases and J by 4 bases; unmatched bases: 3. Germline V gene lookup returns CDR1 SGHAT and CDR2 FQNNGV. In DNA, the CDR3 is TGTGCCAGCAGCATCGGGACAGGGGGCACTGAAGCTTTCTTT. The encoded protein is CASSIGTGGTEAFF.

The count of this clone is one. The same CDR3 can be traced to other DNA sequences in this sample. The chain combines TRBV30 with TRBJ2-7; D uncertain. Deletions cut 2 bases from V and 0 bases from J, with 5 bases between. CDR3 length: 12 residues. Germline values: CDR1 GTSNPN, CDR2 SVGIG (reference sequence). CDR3 in DNA: TGTGCCTGGAGTACAAGCTCCTACGAGCAGTACTTC. Encoded protein: CAWSTSSYEQYF. Supplemented by reference TRBV30 and TRBJ2-7, the full variable domain reads SQTIHQWPATLVQPVGSPLSLECTVEGTSNPNLYWYRQAAGRGLQLLFYSVGIGQISSEVPQNLSASRPQDRQFILSSKKLLLSDSGFYLCAWSTSSYEQYFGPGTRLTVT.

The rearrangement links TRBV7-2 to TRBJ1-5; no definite D call. This CDR3 is 16 amino acids long. With 1 base removed from V and 2 bases from J, the gap between germline ends came to 12 bases. The V gene's germline CDR1 is SGHTA and CDR2 FQGNSA. The CDR3 reads CASSLEAEGGNQPQHF. The CDR3 bases are TGTGCCAGCAGCTTAGAGGCAGAGGGAGGCAATCAGCCCCAGCATTTT.

V usage is TRBV6-5 and J usage is TRBJ1-2; D not resolved. Germline V lookup: CDR1 MNHEY, CDR2 SVGAGI. This CDR3 has 13 residues. Trimming took off 7 bases at V and 4 bases at J, with 13 bases between the two ends. This chain's CDR3 is CASKVLLGYGYTF. CDR3 sequence (DNA): TGTGCCAGCAAAGTGCTCCTGGGCTATGGCTACACCTTC.

This clone was found once. The chain joins TRBV30 to TRBJ2-1; TRBD2 aligns across 8 bases. The germline V gene encodes CDR1 GTSNPN and CDR2 SVGIG (reference sequence). The CDR3 is made up of 14 amino acids. Losses at the gene ends were 0 bases for V and 9 bases for J; bases not matched to a gene: 7. The CDR3 region is CAWSVGGAEAEQFF. The CDR3 region has the DNA TGTGCCTGGAGTGTCGGGGGGGCTGAGGCTGAGCAGTTCTTC.

A single count supports this clone. V and J are TRBV19 and TRBJ1-2; possible D gene TRBD1, 6 bases. There are 15 residues in the CDR3. From germline, CDR1 is LNHDA and CDR2 SQIVND (reference sequence). Deletions cut 5 bases from V and 0 bases from J, with 13 bases between. DNA of the CDR3: TGTGCCAGTAGTCTGGACAGATCTACTAACTATGGCTACACCTTC. Amino acid sequence: CASSLDRSTNYGYTF.

The V call is TRBV6-5, the J call TRBJ1-1; D gene ambiguous. V lost 6 bases and J 4 bases, leaving 12 bases between the germline ends. The length of the CDR3 is 13 residues. CDR1 is MNHEY, CDR2 SVGAGI, per germline. The CDR3 DNA is TGTGCCAGCAGGCCCGGCCTCTCCACTGAAGCTTTCTTT. This encodes CASRPGLSTEAFF.